This TCR beta chain was identified in a study of blood T cells in healthy people across ages. CDR3 length: 14 amino acids. CDR1 is SGHRS, CDR2 YFSETQ, per germline. Trimming took off 0 bases at V and 7 bases at J, with 11 bases between the two ends. The authors extracted at least 5.5 micrograms of total RNA per sample. This clonotype showed up just a few times. Sample-barcoded 5' priming and a J-beta primer mix drove a second PCR of about 6 to 12 cycles. From each sample, at least 2.5 million paired-end reads containing CDR3 were obtained. TCRdb processed the 5' RACE reads anew with MiXCR; each CDR3 protein has one entry. Of about 670,000 distinct CDR3 sequences in the sample, about 43% were seen once.

Sequences were obtained from blood. The chain combines TRBV5-1 with TRBJ2-4; D remains ambiguous. The origin of this receptor is an elderly man in good health. The DNA of the CDR3 is TGCGCCAGCAGCTTGGGAGGAGAAGGCAACATTCAGTACTTC. Translated: CASSLGGEGNIQYF. Looking up the rest from reference TRBV5-1 and TRBJ2-4 gives the full variable domain: KAGVTQTPRYLIKTRGQQVTLSCSPISGHRSVSWYQQTPGQGLQFLFEYFSETQRNKGNFPGRFSGRQFSNSRSEMNVSTLELGDSALYLCASSLGGEGNIQYFGAGTRLSVL.